A single sample is the source of the 5 T cell receptor beta chains below, sequenced in a study of cytomegalovirus exposure and HLA in healthy donors. PCR employed 60 Vbeta and 13 Jbeta primers. TCRdb's copy holds only in-frame clones and misses some; the assay was immunoSEQ multiplex PCR. The repertoire holds around 120,000 clones, with about 82% as singletons. The source material was PBMCs. All receptors derive from a boy aged 5-17 years in good health and CMV-seronegative.

The chain is built from TRBV4-2 and TRBJ1-2; 9 bases agree with TRBD1. J gave up 4 bases and V 4 bases, and 7 bases lay outside the gene matches. This CDR3 is built from 15 residues. Germline V gene data show CDR1 as LGHNA and CDR2 as YNFKEQ. This chain's CDR3 is CASSLGQGTAYGYTF. The CDR3 nucleotides are TGTGCCAGCAGCCTCGGACAGGGGACAGCCTATGGCTACACCTTC.

This sequence joins TRBV29-1 and TRBJ2-1; 12 bases agree with TRBD2. This CDR3 contains 14 residues. The V segment lost 6 bases and the J segment 6 bases; nucleotides outside the gene matches: 6. Germline CDR1 SQVTM, CDR2 ANQGSEA. The CDR3 bases are TGCAGCGTGCCGACTAGCGGGAGTGCCAATGAGCAGTTCTTC. Its protein product is CSVPTSGSANEQFF.

This chain joins TRBV11-3 and TRBJ2-7; 7 bases are shared with TRBD1. Germline CDR1 SGHNT, CDR2 YENEEA. This CDR3 has 15 residues. V was pared by 5 bases and J by 1 base, with 8 bases of the junction left unmatched. As DNA, the CDR3 is TGTGCCAGCAGCCCCGGACAGGCCCGATCCTACGAGCAGTACTTC. Protein: CASSPGQARSYEQYF.

The V and J genes are TRBV7-9 and TRBJ1-1, with D maybe TRBD1 (5 bases). V gave up 2 bases and J gave up 9 bases, with 16 bases separating them. Germline lookup yields CDR1 SEHNR and CDR2 FQNEAQ (reference sequence). The CDR3 spans 14 residues. The CDR3 nucleotides read TGTGCCAGCAGCTTAAGGGACTTCGAAGGAAAAGCTTTCTTT. This translates into CASSLRDFEGKAFF.

The chain has TRBV7-8 and TRBJ1-1; 7 nucleotides match TRBD1. The V gene's germline CDR1 is SGHVS and CDR2 FQNEAQ. The length of the CDR3 is 13 residues. Trimming cost V 5 bases and J 5 bases; bases outside gene matches: 5. CDR3 nucleotides: TGTGCCAGCAGCCCTCAGGGGGGAACTGAAGCTTTCTTT. It encodes CASSPQGGTEAFF.